This T cell receptor beta chain was observed in a study of cytomegalovirus exposure and HLA in healthy donors. Study outcomes and limitations: For most TCR beta V segments, an earlier analysis put the productive rate at about 87% or about 30% of the time.

As concerns this clone: Its antigen is as yet unknown.

Deletions cut 3 bases from V and 0 bases from J, with 14 bases between. Germline V gives CDR1 WSHSY, CDR2 SAAADI. The CDR3 has 16 residues. A multiplex PCR was run with 60 Vbeta primers and 13 Jbeta primers. In the source study's methods: Some 10 million shared chains were among the approximately 87 million unique TCR beta chains that a later analysis counted. TCRdb's table, derived via immunoSEQ multiplex PCR, lists solely in-frame clones and lacks some. Clonal size and the V and J genes are those of that table, whereas D and trimming came from the DNA. The data include 35,000 to 50,000 clones; the top ten clones carry over 7%.

The sequence came from a male donor in good health and CMV-seronegative. Sequences were obtained from PBMCs. The chain is built from TRBV10-2 and TRBJ1-2; D perhaps matches TRBD1 (6 bases). The chain's CDR3 is CASSELRQVANYGYTF. CDR3 DNA sequence: TGCGCCAGCAGTGAACTCAGACAGGTCGCTAACTATGGCTACACCTTC.